Below are 5 T cell receptor beta chains sequenced from a single sample in a study of blood T cells in healthy people across ages. Primers used in a second PCR of roughly 7 to 12 cycles were a sample-barcoded 5' primer and a J-beta primer mix. One entry per CDR3 protein results from TCRdb running MiXCR on the 5' RACE reads. The sample records under 1 million distinct CDR3 sequences, around 43% being singletons. Material: blood. All receptors derive from a man in his 60s in good health.

This clonotype was recorded once. The gene calls are TRBV6-2 or TRBV6-3 and TRBJ2-7, with D unclear. The CDR3 spans 13 residues. The V gene's germline CDR1 is MNHEY and CDR2 SVGEGT. Deletions cut 7 bases from V and 1 base from J, with 11 bases between. The CDR3 sequence is CASTPGWSYEQYF. The CDR3 DNA reads as TGTGCCAGCACCCCAGGCTGGTCCTACGAGCAGTACTTC.

This clonotype was detected only a few times. V usage is TRBV6-5 and J usage is TRBJ1-4, with 9 nucleotides matching TRBD1. This CDR3 has 18 amino acids. J was trimmed by 0 bases and V by 6 bases; bases with no gene match: 11. Germline CDR1 and CDR2: MNHEY and SVGAGI. DNA for the CDR3: TGTGCCAGCAGATTACGGGGACAGGGAATCGCAACTAATGAAAAACTGTTTTTT. The encoded protein is CASRLRGQGIATNEKLFF.

The J gene is TRBJ2-4, the V gene TRBV6-1; perhaps TRBD1 as D (5 bases). The ends were cut back, 6 bases at V and 3 bases at J, with 15 bases in the middle. Germline V gene data show CDR1 as MNHNS and CDR2 as SASEGT. This CDR3 is 15 amino acids long. The CDR3 sequence: CASRRDSIYKNIQYF. CDR3 sequence (DNA): TGTGCCAGCAGACGCGACAGTATCTACAAAAACATTCAGTACTTC.

This clonotype has more than one count but fewer than ten. The chain combines TRBV6-6 with TRBJ1-5; no definite D call. Germline CDR1 and CDR2: MNHNY and SVGAGI (reference sequence). Trimming took off 7 bases at V and 2 bases at J, with 12 bases between the two ends. The CDR3 spans 14 residues. This CDR3 is CASKDVNGNQPQHF. CDR3 nucleotide sequence: TGTGCCAGCAAGGACGTGAACGGCAATCAGCCCCAGCATTTT.

The chain couples TRBV20-1 to TRBJ2-3; the match to TRBD2 covers 8 bases. The CDR3 is made up of 14 amino acids. With V trimmed by 4 bases and J by 9 bases, 12 bases remained unmatched. The germline CDR1 and CDR2 sequences are DFQATT and SNEGSKA (reference sequence). The CDR3 DNA reads as TGCAGTGCTACCGGGACTAGGGTGGGAGCGACGCAGTATTTT. It encodes CSATGTRVGATQYF.